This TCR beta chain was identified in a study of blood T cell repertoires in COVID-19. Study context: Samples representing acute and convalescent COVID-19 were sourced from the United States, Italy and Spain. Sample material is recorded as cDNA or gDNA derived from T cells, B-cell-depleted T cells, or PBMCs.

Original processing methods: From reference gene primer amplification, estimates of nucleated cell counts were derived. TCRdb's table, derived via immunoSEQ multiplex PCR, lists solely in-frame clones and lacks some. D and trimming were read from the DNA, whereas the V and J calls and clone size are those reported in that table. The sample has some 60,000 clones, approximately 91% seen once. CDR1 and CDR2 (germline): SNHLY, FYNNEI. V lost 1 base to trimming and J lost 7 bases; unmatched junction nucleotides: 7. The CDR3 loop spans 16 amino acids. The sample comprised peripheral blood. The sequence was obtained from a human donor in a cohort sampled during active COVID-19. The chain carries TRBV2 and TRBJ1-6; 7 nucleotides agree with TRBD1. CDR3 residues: CASSEGRQGLNSPLHF. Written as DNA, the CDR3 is TGTGCCAGCAGTGAAGGCCGACAGGGTCTGAATTCACCCCTCCACTTT. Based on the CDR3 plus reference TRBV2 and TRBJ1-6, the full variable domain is EPEVTQTPSHQVTQMGQEVILRCVPISNHLYFYWYRQILGQKVEFLVSFYNNEISEKSEIFDDQFSVERPDGSNFTLKIRSTKLEDSAMYFCASSEGRQGLNSPLHFGNGTRLTVT.